A selection of T cell receptor beta chains follows, all from one sample in a study of cytomegalovirus exposure and HLA in healthy donors. Using immunoSEQ multiplex PCR, the repertoire was profiled, and TCRdb retains in-frame clones only, with some absent. This repertoire includes some 120,000 clones. The source material was PBMCs. The receptors derive from a middle-aged man in good health and CMV-seronegative. Both conserved end residues are part of each CDR3. A D gene is named only where the DNA matches it firmly.

V gene,J gene,D gene,CDR3 protein,CDR3 DNA
TRBV5-4,TRBJ2-3,-,CASSLSRTDTQYF,TGTGCCAGCAGCTTGTCTCGTACAGATACGCAGTATTTT
TRBV10-3,TRBJ2-1,-,CASRTGRDEQFF,TGTGCCAGCCGGACAGGGAGGGATGAGCAGTTCTTC
TRBV21-1,TRBJ2-3,-,CASSKLGDSGADTQYF,TGTGCCAGCAGCAAACTCGGGGACTCTGGCGCAGATACGCAGTATTTT
TRBV5-1,TRBJ2-1,-,CASSLAVSNEQFF,TGCGCCAGCAGCTTGGCAGTAAGCAATGAGCAGTTCTTC
TRBV5-1,TRBJ2-7,-,CASSSDSYEQYF,TGCGCCAGCAGCTCCGACAGCTACGAGCAGTACTTC
TRBV28,TRBJ1-2,-,CASSFFRFSNYGYTF,TGTGCCAGCAGTTTTTTTCGGTTCTCTAACTATGGCTACACCTTC
TRBV28,TRBJ1-3,-,CASISREGYTIYF,TGTGCCAGCATCTCCCGGGAAGGATACACCATATATTTT
TRBV5-4,TRBJ2-1,-,CASSLESGNYNEQFF,TGTGCCAGCAGCTTGGAGAGCGGCAACTACAATGAGCAGTTCTTC
TRBV2,TRBJ2-5,-,CASGRDTDLQETQYF,TGTGCCAGCGGAAGGGACACAGATCTCCAAGAGACCCAGTACTTC
TRBV7-9,TRBJ1-1,-,CASSTAGYTEAFF,TGTGCCAGCAGTACAGCAGGGTACACTGAAGCTTTCTTT
TRBV6-5,TRBJ1-1,-,CASSYSPGVNTEAFF,TGTGCCAGCAGTTACTCTCCGGGGGTGAACACTGAAGCTTTCTTT
TRBV29-1,TRBJ2-7,TRBD1,CSVTAGGHGEQYF,TGCAGCGTGACAGCAGGGGGCCATGGCGAGCAGTACTTC
TRBV11-3,TRBJ1-2,TRBD1,CASSSAGGAYYGYTF,TGTGCCAGCAGCTCGGCAGGGGGTGCCTACTATGGCTACACCTTC
TRBV11-3,TRBJ2-1,TRBD2,CASSITGTSGTGEQFF,TGTGCCAGCAGCATTACCGGGACTAGCGGGACTGGGGAGCAGTTCTTC
TRBV5-1,TRBJ1-1,-,CASSLGGGILEYEAFF,TGCGCCAGCAGCTTGGGGGGGGGTATCTTAGAATACGAAGCTTTCTTT
TRBV9,TRBJ2-7,-,CASSVTATYEQYF,TGTGCCAGCAGCGTGACTGCAACCTACGAGCAGTACTTC
TRBV7-8,TRBJ2-1,-,CASSRGSSYNEQFF,TGTGCCAGCAGTCGAGGGAGCTCCTACAATGAGCAGTTCTTC
TRBV11-2,TRBJ1-5,-,CASAPTVGNQPQHF,TGTGCCAGCGCCCCCACGGTCGGCAATCAGCCCCAGCATTTT
TRBV14,TRBJ2-7,-,CASSQVEGTYEQYF,TGTGCCAGCAGCCAAGTCGAGGGAACCTACGAGCAGTACTTC
TRBV7-9,TRBJ2-7,TRBD1,CASSLAGTAYEQYF,TGTGCCAGCAGCTTAGCAGGGACAGCCTACGAGCAGTACTTC
TRBV11-2,TRBJ2-3,TRBD2,CASSLGGAGVTDTQYF,TGTGCCAGCAGCTTAGGAGGAGCGGGAGTAACAGATACGCAGTATTTT
TRBV11-2,TRBJ2-1,TRBD2,CASSLAGGPNEQFF,TGTGCCAGCAGCTTAGCGGGAGGGCCCAATGAGCAGTTCTTC